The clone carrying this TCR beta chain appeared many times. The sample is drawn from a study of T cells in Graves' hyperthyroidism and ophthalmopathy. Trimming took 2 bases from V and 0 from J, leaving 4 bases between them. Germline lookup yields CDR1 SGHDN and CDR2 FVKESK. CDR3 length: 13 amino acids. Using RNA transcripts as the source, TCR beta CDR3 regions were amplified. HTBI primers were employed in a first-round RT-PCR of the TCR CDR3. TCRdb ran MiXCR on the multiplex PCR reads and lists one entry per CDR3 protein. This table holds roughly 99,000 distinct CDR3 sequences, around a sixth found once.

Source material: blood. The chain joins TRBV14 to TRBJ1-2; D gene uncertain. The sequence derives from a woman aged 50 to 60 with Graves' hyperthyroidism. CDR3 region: CASSQQTNYGYTF. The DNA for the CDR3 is TGTGCCAGCAGCCAACAAACTAACTATGGCTACACCTTC. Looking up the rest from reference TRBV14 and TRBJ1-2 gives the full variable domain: EAGVTQFPSHSVIEKGQTVTLRCDPISGHDNLYWYRRVMGKEIKFLLHFVKESKQDESGMPNNRFLAERTGGTYSTLKVQPAELEDSGVYFCASSQQTNYGYTFGSGTRLTVV.